The 10 T cell receptor beta chains below come from one sample, sequenced in a study of cytomegalovirus exposure and HLA in healthy donors. PCR primers comprised 60 Vbeta and 13 Jbeta primers. The protocol was immunoSEQ multiplex PCR, while the TCRdb copy is restricted to in-frame clones and leaves out a portion. The repertoire consists of more than 150,000 clones, with over 75% occurring once and the leading ten covering 3% to 4.5%. Sequenced: PBMCs. These receptor sequences come from a man aged 45-65 years in good health and CMV-seronegative.

V gene TRBV7-2 combines with J gene TRBJ2-7; 9 bases map to TRBD1. Losses at the gene ends were 5 bases for V and 5 bases for J; bases not matched to a gene: 4. CDR1 and CDR2 (germline): SGHTA, FQGNSA. This CDR3 has 13 residues. CDR3 nucleotide sequence: TGTGCCAGCAGCCAGGGACAGGGCCACGAGCAGTACTTC. The encoded protein is CASSQGQGHEQYF.

The chain is built from TRBV19 and TRBJ2-5, with D hard to call. The CDR3 loop spans 13 amino acids. Trimming stripped 4 bases from V and 5 bases from J, with 11 bases between. Germline assignment: CDR1 LNHDA and CDR2 SQIVND (reference sequence). The CDR3 protein is CASSSTLVETQYF. The CDR3 DNA reads TGTGCCAGTAGTAGCACCCTAGTGGAGACCCAGTACTTC.

The rearrangement joins TRBV5-6 to TRBJ2-7; 7 bases fit TRBD1. Germline CDR1 is SGHDT and CDR2 is YYEEEE. Trimming at V came to 6 bases and at J to 0 bases, leaving 9 bases not matched to a gene. The CDR3 is made up of 15 amino acids. The CDR3 coding sequence is TGTGCCAGCACCTTTCTTGGGGACAGCTCCTACGAGCAGTACTTC. Protein sequence: CASTFLGDSSYEQYF.

This chain joins TRBV9 and TRBJ1-3; weak D call: TRBD1 (5 bases). Germline CDR1 and CDR2: SGDLS and YYNGEE. The V gene lost 2 bases and the J gene lost 0 bases, with 9 bases spanning the gap. CDR3 length: 15 residues. CDR3 residues: CASSVDSFSGNTIYF. DNA of the CDR3: TGTGCCAGCAGCGTTGACAGTTTCTCTGGAAACACCATATATTTT.

This clone appeared a single time. This chain joins TRBV18 and TRBJ2-2, with TRBD1 matching over 9 bases. Germline lookup yields CDR1 KGHSH and CDR2 LQKENI. Trimming took 4 bases from V and 7 from J; bases not matched to a gene: 10. The CDR3 is 16 amino acids. CDR3 DNA sequence: TGTGCCAGCTCACTACTTGGACAGGGGAGTGGCGGGGAGCTGTTTTTT. This translates into CASSLLGQGSGGELFF.

The rearrangement links TRBV25-1 to TRBJ1-4, with 7 bases matching TRBD1. Germline V gene data show CDR1 as MGHDK and CDR2 as SYGVNS. Germline trimming cut 4 bases from V and 6 bases from J; bases unmatched to any gene: 11. There are 16 residues in the CDR3. The CDR3 coding sequence is TGTGCCAGCAGTGGGTTCACCGGGACAGAAGATGAAAAACTGTTTTTT. It is translated as CASSGFTGTEDEKLFF.

The V call is TRBV5-6, the J call TRBJ2-5; the D is unclear. Germline V gives CDR1 SGHDT, CDR2 YYEEEE. The CDR3 contains 14 residues. Trimming removed 2 bases from V and 3 bases from J, with 11 bases in between. CDR3 loop: CASSFWSVEETQYF. CDR3 nucleotides: TGTGCCAGCAGCTTTTGGTCAGTTGAAGAGACCCAGTACTTC.

A word on this clone: The junction differs from germline at one of its ends, possibly a read error. This chain connects TRBV7-9 to TRBJ2-1; a weak D match, TRBD2 (5 bases). CDR1 SEHNR and CDR2 FQNEAQ come from the germline V gene (reference sequence). The CDR3 is 12 amino acids. This CDR3 reads CSSSQTTIEQFF. CDR3 nucleotide sequence: TGTTCCAGCAGCCAAACGACTATTGAGCAGTTCTTC.

V is TRBV11-2 and J is TRBJ2-7, with unresolved D. The CDR3 consists of 14 residues. The V end lost 4 bases, the J end lost 0 bases, and 10 bases lay between the germline ends. Looked up from germline, CDR1 is SGHAT and CDR2 is FQNNGV. CDR3: CASSYTKSSYEQYF. In DNA form, the CDR3 reads TGTGCCAGCAGCTACACCAAAAGCTCCTACGAGCAGTACTTC.

The chain is built from TRBV10-2 and TRBJ1-1; 7 bases match TRBD1. The CDR3 contains 13 residues. V lost 9 bases, J lost 4 bases, and 8 bases stayed unmatched. Germline values: CDR1 WSHSY, CDR2 SAAADI. CDR3 protein: CARRQGLGTEAFF. For the CDR3, the DNA is TGCGCCAGAAGACAGGGCCTTGGCACTGAAGCTTTCTTT.